The sequence of this T cell receptor (beta chain) was determined in a study of T cells in Graves' hyperthyroidism and ophthalmopathy. Regions amplified from RNA transcripts were the TCR beta CDR3 regions. The HTBI primer set was used in a first-round RT-PCR of the TCR CDR3. One entry per CDR3 protein, called by TCRdb with MiXCR from the multiplex PCR reads. Of roughly 700,000 distinct CDR3 sequences listed, around 13% are singletons. Worth noting for this clonotype: The junction differs from germline at one of its ends, possibly a read error.

Germline assignment: CDR1 LGHDT and CDR2 YNNKEL (reference sequence). The CDR3 sequence is 15 residues long. This TCR was sampled from a young woman with Graves' hyperthyroidism. Sequencing input: blood. The J gene is TRBJ2-1, the V gene TRBV3-1; unclear D gene. The DNA end is a closer match to TRBJ2-7, so the J assignment may be wrong. The CDR3 DNA sequence: TGCGCCAGCAGCCAAGAGGTAGAAGGTGACAATGAGCAGTACTTC. Amino acid sequence: CASSQEVEGDNEQYF.